The 8 T cell receptor beta chains listed next were all sequenced from one sample in a study of shared clonotypes between healthy human individuals. Generated by immunoSEQ multiplex PCR, the TCRdb table keeps only in-frame clones and is missing some. The sample lists some 2,400,000 clones, approximately 96% occurring once. Sequencing was done on a sample of naive CD4+ T cells sorted from blood. Subset given: CD45RA+ positively selected. The receptors shown here come from a man between 18 and 35 years old in good health.

This clone was picked up a small number of times. This chain links TRBV19 with TRBJ1-2; 8 nucleotides match TRBD1. Per germline, CDR1 LNHDA and CDR2 SQIVND (reference sequence). The CDR3 totals 13 residues. The trim removed 5 bases at V and 5 bases at J, leaving 4 bases unmatched. The CDR3 DNA sequence: TGTGCCAGTAGTCTCGGGACAGGATATGGCTACACCTTC. Its translation: CASSLGTGYGYTF.

The chain carries TRBV29-1 and TRBJ2-1; D might be TRBD1 or TRBD2, each matching 6 bases. Germline CDR1 SQVTM, CDR2 ANQGSEA. The CDR3 extends over 17 amino acids. The V end was cut by 3 bases, the J end by 7 bases, with 25 bases between. The CDR3 protein is CSVDKLRGRRSTNEQFF. CDR3 bases: TGCAGCGTTGATAAGCTCCGGGGGCGTCGATCGACAAATGAGCAGTTCTTC.

The DNA of the CDR3 is TGTGCCAGCAGCCAAGACCAGAAAACCTACGAGCAGTACTTC. Translating it yields CASSQDQKTYEQYF. V gene TRBV14 combines with J gene TRBJ2-7; D unclear. Germline assignment: CDR1 SGHDN and CDR2 FVKESK. V was clipped by 0 bases and J by 2 bases, with 8 bases between them. The CDR3 totals 14 residues.

The V and J genes are TRBV18 and TRBJ1-2; D perhaps matches TRBD1 (6 bases). The CDR3 consists of 15 residues. The V end lost 3 bases, the J end lost 8 bases, and 19 bases lay between the germline ends. Germline lookup yields CDR1 KGHSH and CDR2 LQKENI. The CDR3 nucleotides are TGTGCCAGCTCACCGGCGGACAGCGCTCCCTTCGGCTACACCTTC. It codes for CASSPADSAPFGYTF.

The chain carries TRBV6-5 and TRBJ1-6; the D gene is possibly TRBD1 (6 bases). The CDR3 contains 15 residues. Germline values: CDR1 MNHEY, CDR2 SVGAGI. Trimming pared 6 bases from V and 13 bases from J, leaving 22 bases between. This chain's CDR3 is CASRADRSPGEPLHF. The DNA for the CDR3 is TGTGCCAGCAGGGCAGACAGATCGCCAGGGGAGCCCCTCCACTTT.

The chain combines TRBV6-4 with TRBJ2-3; 14 nucleotides line up with TRBD2. CDR1 is MRHNA and CDR2 is SNTAGT in the germline V gene. This CDR3 is 17 amino acids long. Germline trimming cut 5 bases from V and 4 bases from J; bases unmatched to any gene: 8. Written as DNA, the CDR3 is TGTGCCAGCAGTCAAGGGACTAGCGGGAGTCCCTCAGATACGCAGTATTTT. This encodes CASSQGTSGSPSDTQYF.

This clone appeared once. This rearrangement joins TRBV18 to TRBJ2-5; D is undetermined. The CDR3 has 13 residues. V dropped 6 bases and J dropped 1 base, with 9 bases sitting between them. The germline V gene encodes CDR1 KGHSH and CDR2 LQKENI. The CDR3 region has the DNA TGTGCCAGCTCCGCGCTGTCCCAAGAGACCCAGTACTTC. This encodes CASSALSQETQYF. The full variable domain, its missing parts supplied by reference TRBV18 and TRBJ2-5, is NAGVMQNPRHLVRRRGQEARLRCSPMKGHSHVYWYRQLPEEGLKFMVYLQKENIIDESGMPKERFSAEFPKEGPSILRIQQVVRGDSAAYFCASSALSQETQYFGPGTRLLVL.

Comments on this clone: Other DNA variants within this sample encode the same CDR3. The gene calls are TRBV28 and TRBJ1-3, with D uncertain. This CDR3 has 14 amino acids. The germline CDR1 and CDR2 sequences are MDHEN and SYDVKM. V shed 5 bases and J shed 0 bases, with 8 bases lying between them. The DNA for the CDR3 is TGTGCCAGCAGTCGCAGAAACTCTGGAAACACCATATATTTT. This translates into CASSRRNSGNTIYF.